Included here is one T cell receptor (beta chain) sequence, with context. The sample is drawn from a study of blood T cell repertoires in COVID-19. Across the whole study: Nucleic acid was either cDNA or gDNA, and it came from T cells, B-cell-depleted T cells, or PBMCs.

J was trimmed by 6 bases and V by 2 bases; bases with no gene match: 5. The germline CDR1 and CDR2 sequences are SGHNT and YYREEE (reference sequence). There are 15 residues in the CDR3. Original processing notes: Reference gene primers were amplified, and this amplification served to estimate nucleated cell counts. Only in-frame clones appear in the TCRdb table, and some are missing; sequencing was by immunoSEQ multiplex PCR. Clone size and V and J calls were adopted from that table, with D and trimming inferred from the DNA. The repertoire has around 260,000 clones, 87% of them found once; the top ten carry more than 1.3%.

Material for sequencing was peripheral blood. The genes are TRBV5-4 and TRBJ2-3; 11 bases line up with TRBD2. The clonotype comes from a woman in her thirties or forties who had recovered from COVID-19. CDR3 region: CASSFSGGAKDTQYF. In nucleotides, the CDR3 is TGTGCCAGCAGCTTTAGCGGGGGGGCAAAGGATACGCAGTATTTT.